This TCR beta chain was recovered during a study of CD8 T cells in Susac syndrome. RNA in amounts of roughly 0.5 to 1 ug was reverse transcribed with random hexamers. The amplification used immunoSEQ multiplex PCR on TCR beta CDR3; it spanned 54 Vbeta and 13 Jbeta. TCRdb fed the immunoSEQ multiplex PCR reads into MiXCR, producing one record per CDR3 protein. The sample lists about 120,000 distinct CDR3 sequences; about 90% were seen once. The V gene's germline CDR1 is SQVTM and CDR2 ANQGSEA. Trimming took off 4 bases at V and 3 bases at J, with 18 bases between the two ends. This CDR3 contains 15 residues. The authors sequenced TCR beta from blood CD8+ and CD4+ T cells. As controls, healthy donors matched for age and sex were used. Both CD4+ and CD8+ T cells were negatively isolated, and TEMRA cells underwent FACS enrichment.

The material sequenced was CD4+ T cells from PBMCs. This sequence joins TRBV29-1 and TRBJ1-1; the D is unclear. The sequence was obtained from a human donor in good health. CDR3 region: CSVGPRGSWDTEAFF. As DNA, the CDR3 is TGCAGCGTTGGTCCACGAGGGTCTTGGGACACTGAAGCTTTCTTT.